The 32 T cell receptor beta chains given below trace back to one sample, sequenced in a study of blood T cell repertoires in COVID-19. Generated by immunoSEQ multiplex PCR, the TCRdb table keeps only in-frame clones and is missing some. The data contain over 150,000 clones, 80% to 85% of them seen just once; the ten biggest clones take up roughly 2.9%. The sequencing input was peripheral blood. These receptors were collected from a woman aged 60-75 years with acute or convalescent COVID-19.

This clone was observed a handful of times. V usage is TRBV5-1 and J usage is TRBJ2-2, with 10 bases identical to TRBD2. CDR3 size: 17 residues. Per the germline V gene, CDR1 is SGHRS and CDR2 is YFSETQ. The trim removed 1 base at V and 5 bases at J, leaving 8 bases unmatched. The CDR3 DNA is TGCGCCAGCAGCTTGAGCCTAGCGGGGGCGCGGACCGGGGAGCTGTTTTTT. This codes for CASSLSLAGARTGELFF.

This clone showed up just once. The rearrangement joins TRBV11-3 to TRBJ2-7; 8 bases map to TRBD1. The CDR3 totals 15 residues. Germline lookup yields CDR1 SGHNT and CDR2 YENEEA. Trimming at V came to 5 bases and at J to 5 bases, leaving 11 bases not matched to a gene. CDR3 protein: CASSPGQDKIHEQYF. The CDR3 DNA sequence: TGTGCCAGCAGCCCGGGACAGGATAAAATCCACGAGCAGTACTTC. The whole variable domain, filled in from reference TRBV11-3 and TRBJ2-7, reads EAGVVQSPRYKIIEKKQPVAFWCNPISGHNTLYWYLQNLGQGPELLIRYENEEAVDDSQLPKDRFSAERLKGVDSTLKIQPAELGDSAVYLCASSPGQDKIHEQYFGPGTRLTVT.

The J gene is TRBJ2-7, the V gene TRBV6-5; D is undetermined. This CDR3 region has 14 residues. V gave up 2 bases and J gave up 1 base, with 9 bases separating them. Germline CDR1 reads MNHEY; CDR2 reads SVGAGI. The CDR3 region has the DNA TGTGCCAGCAGTTACGTTGGCAGATCCTACGAGCAGTACTTC. It codes for CASSYVGRSYEQYF.

V is TRBV7-8 and J is TRBJ1-5; no clear D gene. Trimming cost V 5 bases and J 9 bases, with 8 bases left between them. Germline V gene sequence: CDR1 SGHVS, CDR2 FQNEAQ. The CDR3 spans 11 residues. In nucleotides, the CDR3 is TGTGCCAGCAGCGAGGGAGGGCCCCAGCATTTT. Translation gives CASSEGGPQHF.

CDR3 DNA sequence: TGCGCCAGCAGCCTCGACGGGGTAACCAACGAGCAGTACTTC. Its protein product is CASSLDGVTNEQYF. The rearrangement links TRBV5-1 to TRBJ2-7; D might be TRBD2 (5 bases). Trimming removed 4 bases from V and 5 bases from J, with 16 bases in between. This CDR3 spans 14 amino acids. From germline, CDR1 is SGHRS and CDR2 YFSETQ.

In its sample, this clone was seen a few times. The chain is built from TRBV28 and TRBJ1-2; D is uncertain. The CDR3 is made up of 13 amino acids. CDR1 MDHEN and CDR2 SYDVKM come from the germline V gene. Trimming pared 1 base from V and 4 bases from J, leaving 7 bases between. CDR3 sequence reads: CASSLSLGYGYTF. CDR3 DNA: TGTGCCAGCAGTTTATCCCTCGGCTATGGCTACACCTTC.

The CDR3: CASSSQRGGAETQYF. The CDR3 region has the DNA TGTGCCAGTAGTAGCCAGCGGGGGGGCGCTGAGACCCAGTACTTC. The chain has TRBV19 and TRBJ2-5; 10 bases line up with TRBD2. Germline CDR1 is LNHDA and CDR2 is SQIVND (reference sequence). V was pared by 4 bases and J by 5 bases, with 7 bases of the junction left unmatched. The CDR3 has 15 residues. Variable domain in full (rest from reference TRBV19 and TRBJ2-5): DGGITQSPKYLFRKEGQNVTLSCEQNLNHDAMYWYRQDPGQGLRLIYYSQIVNDFQKGDIAEGYSVSREKKESFPLTVTSAQKNPTAFYLCASSSQRGGAETQYFGPGTRLLVL.

The chain has TRBV6-5 and TRBJ2-3, with 11 nucleotides matching TRBD2. Trimming took 6 bases from V and 3 from J; bases not matched to a gene: 5. The CDR3 spans 15 residues. Germline V gene data show CDR1 as MNHEY and CDR2 as SVGAGI. CDR3 residues: CASSFSGGATDTQYF. In DNA form, the CDR3 reads TGTGCCAGCAGCTTTAGCGGGGGGGCGACAGATACGCAGTATTTT.

The CDR3 DNA is TGTGCCAGCAGAAAAAAGCCGGGACAGCCCTACGAGCAGTACTTC. It codes for CASRKKPGQPYEQYF. The chain combines TRBV6-5 with TRBJ2-7, with 7 nucleotides matching TRBD1. CDR1 MNHEY and CDR2 SVGAGI come from the germline V gene. V was clipped by 6 bases and J by 2 bases; unmatched bases: 10. This CDR3 region has 15 residues.

V and J are TRBV5-1 and TRBJ2-1, with 8 bases that match TRBD2. Germline V gene lookup returns CDR1 SGHRS and CDR2 YFSETQ. After removal of 4 bases from V and 5 bases from J, the junction contained 5 bases not matched to a gene. The CDR3 totals 14 residues. This CDR3 is CASSPGLAHNEQFF. The CDR3 DNA follows: TGCGCCAGCAGCCCTGGACTAGCTCACAATGAGCAGTTCTTC.

This clone was recorded once. The rearrangement joins TRBV5-4 to TRBJ1-2; the D gene is possibly TRBD1 (5 bases). The CDR3 extends over 18 amino acids. Germline CDR1 and CDR2: SGHNT and YYREEE (reference sequence). V lost 0 bases and J 0 bases, leaving 18 bases between the germline ends. The CDR3 DNA reads TGTGCCAGCAGCTTGGCCCCGGCTAGGGGCAAAGCTAACTATGGCTACACCTTC. Its translation is CASSLAPARGKANYGYTF.

V and J are TRBV15 and TRBJ1-5, with 7 bases matching TRBD1. The CDR3 totals 14 residues. Germline V CDR1 and CDR2: LNHNV, YYDKDF (reference sequence). J was trimmed by 3 bases and V by 3 bases; bases with no gene match: 2. The CDR3 DNA sequence: TGTGCCACCAGCAGGGACAGGCCCAATCAGCCCCAGCATTTT. It encodes CATSRDRPNQPQHF.

In this sample, this clone turned up a few times. V and J are TRBV2 and TRBJ1-6; 8 positions match TRBD1. CDR1 is SNHLY and CDR2 is FYNNEI in the germline V gene. The CDR3 is made up of 14 amino acids. Germline trimming cut 4 bases from V and 9 bases from J; bases unmatched to any gene: 5. CDR3 DNA: TGTGCCAGCAGTGTAGACAGGGGTAGTTCACCCCTCCACTTT. Translating gives CASSVDRGSSPLHF.

The J gene is TRBJ2-3, the V gene TRBV27; 10 nucleotides line up with TRBD2. Germline V gene lookup returns CDR1 MNHEY and CDR2 SMNVEV (reference sequence). V trimming: 0 bases; J trimming: 0 bases; junction bases outside the gene matches: 6. The CDR3 runs to 18 residues. As DNA, the CDR3 is TGTGCCAGCAGTTTATCGGCTAGCGGGGGTTCTAGCACAGATACGCAGTATTTT. Translating it yields CASSLSASGGSSTDTQYF.

This clone was counted many times. The rearrangement links TRBV27 to TRBJ1-5, with a possible D match to TRBD1 (5 bases). The germline V and J ends were trimmed by 6 bases and 0 bases, with 9 bases remaining between them. The CDR3 has 14 residues. The V gene's germline CDR1 is MNHEY and CDR2 SMNVEV (reference sequence). DNA for the CDR3: TGTGCCAGCAGGGCAGGGATTAGCAATCAGCCCCAGCATTTT. Its translation is CASRAGISNQPQHF.

V and J are TRBV4-2 and TRBJ2-2; 11 bases map to TRBD2. J was trimmed by 0 bases and V by 3 bases; bases with no gene match: 6. Germline CDR1 LGHNA, CDR2 YNFKEQ. This CDR3 has 18 residues. The CDR3: CASSQLAGGPSNTGELFF. The CDR3 region has the DNA TGTGCCAGCAGCCAGTTAGCGGGGGGGCCTTCGAACACCGGGGAGCTGTTTTTT.

The chain employs TRBV7-9 and TRBJ1-2; D is unresolved. Trimming stripped 4 bases from V and 1 base from J, with 7 bases between. The germline V gene encodes CDR1 SEHNR and CDR2 FQNEAQ (reference sequence). CDR3 size: 13 residues. CDR3 in amino acids: CASSSGLNYGYTF. The CDR3 DNA follows: TGTGCCAGCAGCTCCGGACTTAACTATGGCTACACCTTC. Looking up the rest from reference TRBV7-9 and TRBJ1-2 gives the full variable domain: DTGVSQNPRHKITKRGQNVTFRCDPISEHNRLYWYRQTLGQGPEFLTYFQNEAQLEKSRLLSDRFSAERPKGSFSTLEIQRTEQGDSAMYLCASSSGLNYGYTFGSGTRLTVV.

The CDR3, as DNA: TGTGCCAGCAAAGGAGGACAGGGTCAAAATTCACCCCTCCACTTT. Its protein is CASKGGQGQNSPLHF. The chain joins TRBV28 to TRBJ1-6; TRBD1 aligns across 8 bases. This CDR3 contains 15 residues. V trimming: 7 bases; J trimming: 7 bases; junction bases outside the gene matches: 9. Germline V gives CDR1 MDHEN, CDR2 SYDVKM.

This clone was observed a single time. The V gene is TRBV5-1, the J gene TRBJ1-5; TRBD1 matches 11 bases. The germline gives CDR1 SGHRS, CDR2 YFSETQ. The CDR3 is 14 residues long. The V and J ends lost 4 bases and 7 bases, in that order; junction bases with no gene match: 4. CDR3 DNA sequence: TGCGCCAGCAGCACCGGGACAGGGGGGCAGCCCCAGCATTTT. Translating gives CASSTGTGGQPQHF.

V usage is TRBV4-3 and J usage is TRBJ2-7; D perhaps matches TRBD2 (6 bases). This CDR3 has 14 amino acids. The germline gives CDR1 LGHNA, CDR2 YSLEER. Trimming took off 1 base at V and 3 bases at J, with 10 bases between the two ends. The CDR3 here is CASSQAEGLYEQYF. DNA of the CDR3: TGCGCCAGCAGCCAAGCGGAGGGGCTCTACGAGCAGTACTTC.

V gene TRBV6-5 combines with J gene TRBJ1-4; tentative D call: TRBD1 (5 bases). Trimming left V 2 bases short and J 5 bases short, with 12 bases between. The CDR3 is 15 residues long. The germline V gene encodes CDR1 MNHEY and CDR2 SVGAGI. The CDR3 DNA reads TGTGCCAGCAGTTACGTAGACAGTGGAAATGAAAAACTGTTTTTT. Encoded protein: CASSYVDSGNEKLFF.

This chain uses TRBV3-1 (or the pseudogene TRBV3-2) with TRBJ2-2; unclear D gene. CDR3 length equals 12 residues. Looked up from germline, CDR1 is LGHDT and CDR2 is YNNKEL (reference sequence). Trimming shortened V by 2 bases and J by 5 bases, and 3 bases separated the two germline ends. CDR3 residues: CASSQLTGELFF. The CDR3 DNA is TGTGCCAGCAGCCAACTAACCGGGGAGCTGTTTTTT.

This clone is a singleton in its sample. The chain couples TRBV1 to TRBJ2-6; the table assigns TRBD1, which was not confirmed against the DNA. TRBV1 corresponds to a pseudogene. CDR3 length equals 19 residues. CDR3 nucleotide sequence: TGCACCAGCAGCCAAGACCCCAGGACAGGGAATTCTGGGGCCAACGTCCTGACTTTC. Translated: CTSSQDPRTGNSGANVLTF.

This clone showed up just a few times. The chain has TRBV23-1 and TRBJ1-5; 7 nucleotides agree with TRBD1. TRBV23-1 belongs to the ORF category, with a function that is uncertain. V gave up 3 bases and J gave up 2 bases; unmatched junction bases: 19. CDR3 length: 20 amino acids. For the CDR3, the DNA is TGCGCCAGCAGTCACCTGACAGGGCTTCATCCCCTATGTCGCAATCAGCCCCAGCATTTT. It translates to CASSHLTGLHPLCRNQPQHF.

The V call is TRBV6-1, the J call TRBJ1-5; 7 positions match TRBD1. The germline V gene has CDR1 MNHNS and CDR2 SASEGT. V shed 6 bases and J 3 bases; nucleotides not matched to a gene: 8. CDR3 size: 15 residues. Here the CDR3 reads CASSSGGRINQPQHF. Here the CDR3 DNA reads TGTGCCAGCAGCTCAGGGGGACGGATCAATCAGCCCCAGCATTTT.

The chain links TRBV5-1 to TRBJ1-4; D call uncertain. V lost 4 bases and J 7 bases, leaving 14 bases between the germline ends. CDR3 length: 14 residues. From germline, CDR1 is SGHRS and CDR2 YFSETQ. The CDR3 bases are TGCGCCAGCAGCCCGGGAGGGAGTGGTGAAAAACTGTTTTTT. It is translated as CASSPGGSGEKLFF.

The rearrangement links TRBV11-2 to TRBJ2-5; 9 nucleotides agree with TRBD1. The V and J ends lost 4 bases and 7 bases, in that order; junction bases with no gene match: 7. CDR1 is SGHAT, CDR2 FQNNGV, per germline. The CDR3 extends over 14 amino acids. CDR3 in DNA: TGTGCCAGCAGCTCCGGACAGGGGAAAGGGACCCAGTACTTC. Protein sequence: CASSSGQGKGTQYF.

The J gene is TRBJ1-3, the V gene TRBV3-1 (or the pseudogene TRBV3-2), with 7 bases identical to TRBD1. The CDR3 loop spans 15 amino acids. Germline V CDR1 and CDR2: LGHDT, YNNKEL (reference sequence). The V gene end was trimmed by 5 bases and the J gene end by 3 bases; junction bases not matched to a gene: 7. Written as DNA, the CDR3 is TGTGCCAGCAGCGGAGACAGGGCCTTTGGAAACACCATATATTTT. It translates to CASSGDRAFGNTIYF.

This chain connects TRBV6-1 to TRBJ1-5; D uncertain. V was clipped by 1 base and J by 0 bases, with 10 bases between them. Germline CDR1 and CDR2: MNHNS and SASEGT. This CDR3 has 16 residues. The CDR3 here is CASSEETTYSNQPQHF. The CDR3 DNA reads TGTGCCAGCAGTGAAGAAACTACCTATAGCAATCAGCCCCAGCATTTT.

This clone occurred once. The rearrangement links TRBV7-2 to TRBJ2-7; the D gene is possibly TRBD1 (6 bases). CDR3 size: 12 residues. The germline CDR1 and CDR2 sequences are SGHTA and FQGNSA. The V end was cut by 4 bases, the J end by 7 bases, with 11 bases between. The CDR3 DNA reads as TGTGCCAGCAGCTCCTCAGGGGAAGAGCAGTACTTC. Translation: CASSSSGEEQYF.

This clone was counted between two and nine times. V gene TRBV18 combines with J gene TRBJ1-1, with D perhaps TRBD1 (6 bases). V shed 4 bases and J shed 7 bases, with 16 bases lying between them. The CDR3 has 14 residues. Germline V CDR1 and CDR2: KGHSH, LQKENI. The CDR3 DNA is TGTGCCAGCTCACAAACGACAGGTTTTATTGAAGCTTTCTTT. This gives the protein CASSQTTGFIEAFF.

This clone has only a few counts. V is TRBV3-1 (or the pseudogene TRBV3-2) and J is TRBJ1-1; D remains ambiguous. CDR3 size: 13 residues. Trimming left V 3 bases short and J 1 base short, with 6 bases between. The germline CDR1 and CDR2 sequences are LGHDT and YNNKEL (reference sequence). CDR3 nucleotide sequence: TGTGCCAGCAGCCATTTACAGAACACTGAAGCTTTCTTT. It is translated as CASSHLQNTEAFF.